The clone carrying this TCR beta chain appeared a single time. The sample is drawn from a study of blood T cell repertoires in COVID-19. Method: immunoSEQ multiplex PCR; TCRdb's copy keeps in-frame clones and lacks some. The sample consists of around 260,000 clones, 70% to 90% of them appearing once. Material: peripheral blood. The sequence derives from a human donor in a cohort sampled during active COVID-19.

Here the CDR3 reads CASSVYVTANYGYTF. CDR3 nucleotides: TGTGCCAGTAGTGTATACGTGACTGCCAACTATGGCTACACCTTC. The chain has TRBV19 and TRBJ1-2, with D uncertain. Trimming shortened V by 5 bases and J by 2 bases, and 15 bases separated the two germline ends. There are 15 residues in the CDR3. Germline CDR1 is LNHDA and CDR2 is SQIVND (reference sequence).